This passage covers 25 T cell receptor beta chains from one sample sequenced in a study of radiotherapy plus CTLA-4 blockade in lung cancer. TCRdb's copy holds only in-frame clones and misses some; the assay was immunoSEQ multiplex PCR. The table has fewer than 65,000 clones, 75% to 85% seen once. The sequencing used peripheral blood, collected from a patient treated with radiotherapy plus ipilimumab. The receptors derive from a human donor with non-small cell lung cancer who had a complete response to radiotherapy plus ipilimumab.

The chain couples TRBV7-8 to TRBJ1-2; a weak D match, TRBD1 (6 bases). CDR3 length: 14 amino acids. Germline V lookup: CDR1 SGHVS, CDR2 FQNEAQ. Deletions cut 5 bases from V and 3 bases from J, with 13 bases between. CDR3 sequence: CASSTQGKDYGYTF. Here the CDR3 DNA reads TGTGCCAGCAGCACACAGGGAAAGGACTATGGCTACACCTTC.

V and J are TRBV11-3 and TRBJ1-3, with no clear D. CDR1 SGHNT and CDR2 YENEEA come from the germline V gene. The CDR3 is 14 amino acids. V lost 4 bases and J 1 base, leaving 8 bases between the germline ends. The CDR3 protein is CASSYPVSGNTIYF. DNA for the CDR3: TGTGCCAGCAGCTACCCGGTTTCTGGAAACACCATATATTTT.

The V and J genes are TRBV7-9 and TRBJ1-2; D gene uncertain. CDR3 length equals 13 residues. V lost 8 bases and J 3 bases, leaving 13 bases between the germline ends. Germline V gene lookup returns CDR1 SEHNR and CDR2 FQNEAQ (reference sequence). This CDR3 is CASAEGGYYGYTF. In nucleotides, the CDR3 is TGTGCCAGCGCTGAGGGAGGGTACTATGGCTACACCTTC.

The chain employs TRBV2 and TRBJ2-2, with TRBD2 matching 8 bases. CDR3 length equals 15 residues. Per germline, CDR1 SNHLY and CDR2 FYNNEI. With V trimmed by 6 bases and J by 2 bases, 5 bases remained unmatched. CDR3 DNA: TGTGCCAGCAGAGCGACTAGCGCCAACACCGGGGAGCTGTTTTTT. Its translation is CASRATSANTGELFF.

The gene calls are TRBV19 and TRBJ1-4, with a weak D call TRBD1 (6 bases). V was shortened by 7 bases and J by 0 bases, with 12 bases between the two germline ends. CDR1 is LNHDA, CDR2 SQIVND, per germline (reference sequence). The CDR3 length is 15 residues. DNA for the CDR3: TGTGCCAGTATGAGGGGGAGTGCAACTAATGAAAAACTGTTTTTT. Translating gives CASMRGSATNEKLFF.

The chain recombines TRBV4-1 with TRBJ1-1; no clear D gene. The germline CDR1 and CDR2 sequences are MGHRA and YSYEKL. V shed 4 bases and J shed 8 bases, with 23 bases lying between them. The CDR3 runs to 16 residues. For the CDR3, the DNA is TGCGCCAGCAGCCCACGGATTGAACAGAGCGGTTACGAAGCTTTCTTT. It specifies CASSPRIEQSGYEAFF.

This clone was counted between two and nine times. V gene TRBV28 combines with J gene TRBJ1-4; D gene ambiguous. The CDR3 has 13 amino acids. Deletions cut 2 bases from V and 8 bases from J, with 9 bases between. Germline CDR1 MDHEN, CDR2 SYDVKM. The CDR3 loop is CASSLAPEEKLFF. The CDR3 coding sequence is TGTGCCAGCAGTTTAGCCCCAGAAGAAAAACTGTTTTTT.

The V call is TRBV4-1, the J call TRBJ1-6; unclear D gene. Deletions cut 1 base from V and 4 bases from J, with 5 bases between. This CDR3 has 14 residues. Per germline, CDR1 MGHRA and CDR2 YSYEKL. CDR3 sequence: CASSQVQYNSPLHF. DNA of the CDR3: TGCGCCAGCAGCCAAGTACAGTATAATTCACCCCTCCACTTT.

This clone was detected only a few times. V is TRBV12-5 and J is TRBJ2-1; 10 positions match TRBD2. V dropped 4 bases and J dropped 3; count of bases not matched to a gene: 3. CDR1 and CDR2 from the germline V gene are LGHNT and FRNRAP. This CDR3 has 15 amino acids. This CDR3 reads CASGSLAGVYNEQFF. In DNA form, the CDR3 reads TGTGCTAGTGGTTCTCTAGCGGGGGTCTACAATGAGCAGTTCTTC.

The chain couples TRBV10-1 to TRBJ2-4; D might be TRBD2 (5 bases). Trimming stripped 5 bases from V and 9 bases from J, with 14 bases between. This CDR3 has 13 residues. CDR1 and CDR2 (germline): WNHNN, SYGVQD (reference sequence). CDR3 DNA: TGCGCCAGCAGTACCTTTCCGGGAACCATTCAGTACTTC. This encodes CASSTFPGTIQYF.

The rearrangement joins TRBV19 to TRBJ2-3; 12 bases line up with TRBD2. The germline CDR1 and CDR2 sequences are LNHDA and SQIVND (reference sequence). The V gene end was trimmed by 9 bases and the J gene end by 2 bases; junction bases not matched to a gene: 9. There are 16 residues in the CDR3. The CDR3 sequence is CASKATSGRTTDTQYF. The CDR3 DNA reads as TGTGCCAGCAAAGCTACTAGCGGGAGGACCACAGATACGCAGTATTTT.

The chain is built from TRBV18 and TRBJ1-5; tentative D call: TRBD1 (5 bases). CDR1 is KGHSH, CDR2 LQKENI, per germline. This CDR3 comprises 16 residues. The V gene lost 6 bases and the J gene lost 2 bases, with 17 bases spanning the gap. This chain's CDR3 is CASSPGGAAGNQPQHF. Written as DNA, the CDR3 is TGTGCCAGCTCCCCGGGTGGGGCAGCCGGCAATCAGCCCCAGCATTTT.

The chain couples TRBV19 to TRBJ2-1, with D possibly TRBD2 on 6 matching bases. Germline values: CDR1 LNHDA, CDR2 SQIVND (reference sequence). This CDR3 is 16 amino acids long. Trimming removed 0 bases at V and 4 bases at J, with 13 bases between. The CDR3 loop reads CASSIEVGGGYNEQFF. The CDR3 DNA sequence: TGTGCCAGTAGTATAGAAGTGGGCGGAGGGTACAATGAGCAGTTCTTC.

V usage is TRBV30 and J usage is TRBJ1-1, with D tentatively TRBD1 (6 bases). V lost 2 bases to trimming and J lost 5 bases, with 21 bases between them. Germline values: CDR1 GTSNPN, CDR2 SVGIG (reference sequence). The CDR3 length is 16 residues. Here the CDR3 reads CAWSRSRGSWGTEAFF. CDR3 DNA sequence: TGTGCCTGGAGTAGGAGCAGGGGAAGTTGGGGGACTGAAGCTTTCTTT.

J is TRBJ1-1 and V is TRBV11-2, with D perhaps TRBD1 (5 bases). Germline V gene data show CDR1 as SGHAT and CDR2 as FQNNGV. This CDR3 is built from 11 residues. Trimming cost V 5 bases and J 8 bases, with 9 bases left between them. CDR3 sequence reads: CASSRRTEAFF. The CDR3 DNA sequence: TGTGCCAGCAGCCGTCGGACAGAAGCTTTCTTT.

This clone turned up a few times. V usage is TRBV20-1 and J usage is TRBJ1-1; maybe TRBD1 (5 bases). CDR1 DFQATT and CDR2 SNEGSKA come from the germline V gene (reference sequence). CDR3 length: 11 amino acids. The V gene lost 1 base and the J gene lost 10 bases, with 10 bases spanning the gap. Here the CDR3 reads CSARGGDRAFF. CDR3 nucleotide sequence: TGCAGTGCTAGAGGGGGGGATCGAGCTTTCTTT.

J is TRBJ1-1 and V is TRBV28, with D possibly TRBD1 on 6 matching bases. The CDR3 has 11 residues. The V gene's germline CDR1 is MDHEN and CDR2 SYDVKM. V was trimmed by 2 bases and J by 10 bases, leaving 8 bases between them. The CDR3 nucleotides are TGTGCCAGCAGTTTACAGGGGCCAGCTTTCTTT. Amino acid sequence: CASSLQGPAFF.

This clone appeared once. The CDR3 DNA reads TGTGCCTGGAGTGTACGGGGAGATACGCAGTATTTT. Translated: CAWSVRGDTQYF. This chain uses TRBV30 with TRBJ2-3, with D perhaps matching TRBD2 (5 bases). Germline CDR1 is GTSNPN and CDR2 is SVGIG (reference sequence). CDR3 length: 12 residues. Trimming removed 0 bases at V and 5 bases at J, with 6 bases between.

The rearrangement uses TRBV14 and TRBJ2-1; TRBD2 aligns across 8 bases. Germline loops: CDR1 SGHDN, CDR2 FVKESK. The CDR3 loop spans 15 amino acids. The ends lost 4 bases at V and 1 base at J; junction bases unmatched: 3. Here the CDR3 reads CASSPSGSSYNEQFF. CDR3 DNA: TGTGCCAGCAGCCCCAGCGGGAGTTCCTACAATGAGCAGTTCTTC. The full variable domain, in which reference TRBV14 and TRBJ2-1 provide the parts outside the CDR3, is EAGVTQFPSHSVIEKGQTVTLRCDPISGHDNLYWYRRVMGKEIKFLLHFVKESKQDESGMPNNRFLAERTGGTYSTLKVQPAELEDSGVYFCASSPSGSSYNEQFFGPGTRLTVL.

This chain links TRBV10-3 with TRBJ2-7; 7 nucleotides agree with TRBD2. Looked up from germline, CDR1 is ENHRY and CDR2 is SYGVKD. The CDR3 length is 15 residues. Germline trimming cut 0 bases from V and 1 base from J; bases unmatched to any gene: 3. CDR3 bases: TGTGCCATCAGTGAGTCGGGGGAGGGTTCCTACGAGCAGTACTTC. Its translation is CAISESGEGSYEQYF.

The chain employs TRBV6-5 and TRBJ1-2; TRBD1 agrees at 9 bases. Germline loops: CDR1 MNHEY, CDR2 SVGAGI. This CDR3 is built from 13 residues. Germline trimming cut 6 bases from V and 7 bases from J; bases unmatched to any gene: 6. The CDR3 is CASRLQGAVGYTF. Written as DNA, the CDR3 is TGTGCCAGCAGACTACAGGGGGCGGTTGGCTACACCTTC.

The chain recombines TRBV25-1 with TRBJ1-3; D gene ambiguous. Germline CDR1 MGHDK, CDR2 SYGVNS. The CDR3 covers 16 residues. The V end lost 2 bases, the J end lost 0 bases, and 11 bases lay between the germline ends. The CDR3 loop reads CASSEAGDFSGNTIYF. CDR3 coding DNA: TGTGCCAGCAGTGAAGCGGGCGATTTCTCTGGAAACACCATATATTTT.

V is TRBV18 and J is TRBJ2-5; TRBD1 matches 8 bases. The end of the DNA aligns better with TRBJ2-7, so the J call may be wrong. Germline V gene lookup returns CDR1 KGHSH and CDR2 LQKENI. The CDR3 runs 14 residues. In nucleotides, the CDR3 is TGTGCCAGCTCGTCACGGACAGGGAACTACGAGCAGTACTTC. This codes for CASSSRTGNYEQYF.

The J gene is TRBJ2-5, the V gene TRBV30; 7 bases match TRBD1. Germline-derived CDR1 and CDR2 are GTSNPN and SVGIG (reference sequence). The CDR3 is made up of 13 amino acids. V gave up 5 bases and J gave up 1 base; unmatched junction bases: 4. CDR3 amino acids: CAWEGAVQETQYF. CDR3 sequence (DNA): TGTGCCTGGGAGGGGGCGGTCCAAGAGACCCAGTACTTC.

As DNA, the CDR3 is TGTGCCAGCAGGGGAAGCGGGAGAAAGACCGGCAATGAGCAGTTCTTC. Translation gives CASRGSGRKTGNEQFF. The chain employs TRBV7-9 and TRBJ2-1, with 8 bases aligning to TRBD2. Germline V gene sequence: CDR1 SEHNR, CDR2 FQNEAQ (reference sequence). J lost 6 bases, V lost 6 bases, and 13 bases had no gene match. This CDR3 is 16 amino acids long.